This is a list of T cell receptor beta chains from one sample in a study of blood T cell repertoires in COVID-19. Method: immunoSEQ multiplex PCR; TCRdb's copy keeps in-frame clones and lacks some. Seen here are about 160,000 clones, approximately 86% observed once, and the top ten hold roughly 3.5%. Sequenced sample: peripheral blood. The receptors shown here come from a man in his sixties or seventies with acute or convalescent COVID-19. The CDR3 runs from the conserved cysteine through the conserved F or W. Each record gives: V gene, D gene, clone size, J gene, CDR3 length, CDR3 protein, CDR3 DNA. D genes are given only for firm matches. Clone size is given for some rows only: seen once, a few or many times, or a class if the clone is expanded.

>TRBV27|TRBD1|.|TRBJ1-1|13
CASSSTGEVQAFF
TGTGCCAGCAGTTCCACAGGGGAAGTTCAAGCTTTCTTT
>TRBV11-2|TRBD2|.|TRBJ2-1|17
CASTRYNSGRGDNEQFF
TGTGCCAGCACCCGTTACAATAGCGGGAGAGGGGACAATGAGCAGTTCTTC
>TRBV5-1|TRBD2|.|TRBJ2-1|15
CASSLELAGVDEQFF
TGCGCCAGCAGCTTGGAACTAGCGGGAGTGGATGAGCAGTTCTTC
>TRBV9|.|.|TRBJ2-3|16
CASSAGPSELTDTQYF
TGTGCCAGCAGCGCCGGACCTAGCGAACTCACAGATACGCAGTATTTT
>TRBV7-2|.|.|TRBJ2-5|21
CASSLAGGVRGHRSDQETQYF
TGTGCCAGCAGCTTAGCGGGTGGGGTAAGGGGCCACCGATCCGACCAAGAGACCCAGTACTTC
>TRBV28|.|.|TRBJ1-2|14
CASSLGQANYGYTF
TGTGCCAGCAGTTTGGGCCAGGCTAACTATGGCTACACCTTC
>TRBV4-1|TRBD2|.|TRBJ2-1|16
CASSQDPSGFYNEQFF
TGCGCCAGCAGCCAAGATCCTAGCGGGTTTTACAATGAGCAGTTCTTC
>TRBV28|TRBD2|few|TRBJ2-3|17
CASSLSFSGSGLDTQYF
TGTGCCAGCAGTTTATCATTTAGCGGGAGCGGTCTAGATACGCAGTATTTT
>TRBV6-6|.|.|TRBJ2-7|13
CASSYVQGYEQYF
TGTGCCAGCAGTTACGTACAGGGCTACGAGCAGTACTTC
>TRBV18|TRBD2|.|TRBJ2-7|15
CASSQASGRAYEQYF
TGTGCCAGCTCACAGGCTAGCGGGAGGGCCTACGAGCAGTACTTC
>TRBV9|TRBD2|.|TRBJ2-5|15
CASSVDGRRQETQYF
TGTGCCAGCAGCGTAGACGGGAGGAGACAAGAGACCCAGTACTTC
>TRBV28|TRBD1|.|TRBJ2-3|16
CASSLRGQGSRYTQYF
TGTGCCAGCAGTTTAAGGGGACAGGGGAGTCGTTATACGCAGTATTTT
>TRBV2|TRBD1|.|TRBJ2-7|14
CASRPGTGGDEQYF
TGTGCCAGCAGACCCGGGACAGGGGGCGACGAGCAGTACTTC
>TRBV28|.|once|TRBJ2-1|13
CASSPPTGYGQFF
TGTGCCAGCAGCCCGCCCACAGGGTATGGGCAGTTCTTC
>TRBV18|.|once|TRBJ1-5|14
CASSTDSFNQPQHF
TGTGCCAGCTCAACGGACAGTTTCAATCAGCCCCAGCATTTT
>TRBV18|TRBD2|.|TRBJ2-3|16
CASSPGTSGNTDTQYF
TGTGCCAGCTCACCAGGGACTAGCGGGAACACAGATACGCAGTATTTT
>TRBV4-2|TRBD2|few|TRBJ2-7|16
CASSRGLAGEGYEQYF
TGTGCCAGCAGCCGGGGACTAGCGGGAGAAGGGTACGAGCAGTACTTC
>TRBV9|TRBD1|.|TRBJ2-5|13
CASSVDRGETQYF
TGTGCCAGCAGCGTAGACAGGGGGGAGACCCAGTACTTC
>TRBV10-3|.|.|TRBJ2-1|13
CAISLEGGNEQFF
TGTGCCATCAGCCTAGAAGGGGGCAATGAGCAGTTCTTC
>TRBV4-1|TRBD2|.|TRBJ2-1|16
CASSRSGSLPYNEQFF
TGCGCCAGCAGCAGGAGCGGGAGCCTTCCCTACAATGAGCAGTTCTTC
>TRBV11-2|.|.|TRBJ2-7|17
CASSRLFTRDISYEQYF
TGTGCCAGCAGCCGACTGTTTACGAGGGACATCTCCTACGAGCAGTACTTC
>TRBV7-2|.|.|TRBJ1-2|15
CASSLIPEGLVGYTF
TGTGCCAGCAGCTTAATCCCGGAGGGGCTGGTCGGCTACACCTTC